This T cell receptor beta chain stems from a study of neurological immune-mediated disorders. Study observations and caveats: Repertoires from 18 of 34 multiple sclerosis patients grouped phylogenetically into a related-CDR3 cluster, suggesting a possible signature.

The making of cDNA relied on 5'RACE with 10-nucleotide random UMIs. In each sequencing run, over 170 million TCR-beta sequences were generated from 15-18 subjects. TCRdb re-called the 5' RACE reads with MiXCR, one entry per CDR3 protein. Of tens of thousands of distinct CDR3 sequences in the sample, 3% to 3.5% were seen once. This clonotype was observed many times. Its cognate antigen is unknown. The germline V gene encodes CDR1 SGHAT and CDR2 FQNNGV. J lost 7 bases, V lost 3 bases, and 6 bases had no gene match. The CDR3 covers 14 residues. Unsorted libraries were generated from 2 million PBMCs held at -80 degrees C.

This sequence originates from a woman aged 50 to 60 with multiple sclerosis. Sequencing was performed on PBMCs. The rearrangement uses TRBV11-2 and TRBJ2-1, with 7 bases matching TRBD1. CDR3 nucleotide sequence: TGTGCCAGCAGCTTTGGACAGGCTGGGAATGAGCAGTTCTTC. Translation gives CASSFGQAGNEQFF.